These 28 T cell receptor beta chains share one sample of origin, sequenced in a study of shared clonotypes between healthy human individuals. The method was immunoSEQ multiplex PCR; TCRdb's version includes in-frame clones alone and lacks a portion of them. The sample contains 2 million to 3 million clones, approximately 93% of which appear only once. Sequenced: naive CD4+ T cells from PBMCs. Sample subset: CD45RA+ positively selected. The receptors were sampled from a man younger than 35 in good health. Some clones in this sample may be carry-over from other donors' samples.

About this clone: Additional DNA sequences in this sample encode the identical CDR3. The chain carries TRBV7-3 and TRBJ2-3; 7 bases are shared with TRBD1. CDR1 SGHTA and CDR2 FQGTGA come from the germline V gene. V shed 3 bases, J shed 4 bases, and the junction held 1 base outside the gene matches. The CDR3 extends over 13 amino acids. The CDR3, as DNA: TGTGCCAGCAGCTTCGGGACAGCAGATACGCAGTATTTT. It is translated as CASSFGTADTQYF.

The chain employs TRBV9 and TRBJ2-5, with TRBD1 as a possible D gene (6 bases). V lost 3 bases and J lost 5, with 17 bases in between. This CDR3 comprises 15 residues. Germline loops: CDR1 SGDLS, CDR2 YYNGEE. CDR3 sequence (DNA): TGTGCCAGCAGCGCCGAAGGGGGAACCCGGGAGACCCAGTACTTC. As protein: CASSAEGGTRETQYF.

A single count supports this clone. The chain links TRBV5-1 to TRBJ2-3, with TRBD2 matching over 7 bases. V lost 1 base to trimming and J lost 4 bases; unmatched junction nucleotides: 12. Germline values: CDR1 SGHRS, CDR2 YFSETQ. The CDR3 has 17 amino acids. CDR3 bases: TGCGCCAGCAGCTTGAGATCCTGGGGCGGGAGCTCAGATACGCAGTATTTT. This codes for CASSLRSWGGSSDTQYF.

The chain recombines TRBV11-1 with TRBJ2-3; a possible D gene is TRBD1 (5 bases). V was clipped by 1 base and J by 2 bases, with 16 bases between them. Germline V gene sequence: CDR1 SGHAT, CDR2 FQDESV (reference sequence). The CDR3 extends over 17 amino acids. This CDR3 reads CASSLGEGAGVTDTQYF. The CDR3 DNA sequence: TGTGCCAGCAGCTTAGGAGAAGGGGCCGGCGTCACAGATACGCAGTATTTT.

The chain joins TRBV28 to TRBJ1-2; D uncertain. Trimming took 2 bases from V and 10 from J, leaving 14 bases between them. The CDR3 length is 13 residues. Germline V gene lookup returns CDR1 MDHEN and CDR2 SYDVKM. The CDR3 sequence is CASSLVGSLNYTF. DNA of the CDR3: TGTGCCAGCAGTTTAGTGGGGTCCCTTAACTACACCTTC.

This clone appeared once. Other nucleotide sequences in the sample specify the same CDR3. The chain couples TRBV5-1 to TRBJ1-1, with unresolved D. The V and J ends lost 4 bases and 1 base respectively, with 8 bases between them. Germline loops: CDR1 SGHRS, CDR2 YFSETQ. The CDR3 is 13 residues long. The CDR3, as DNA: TGCGCCAGCAGCCCCGCGTCGAACACTGAAGCTTTCTTT. Encoded protein: CASSPASNTEAFF.

This chain joins TRBV28 and TRBJ1-4; D might be TRBD1 (6 bases). With 7 bases removed from V and 8 bases from J, the gap between germline ends came to 14 bases. Germline V lookup: CDR1 MDHEN, CDR2 SYDVKM. This CDR3 is 13 amino acids long. The CDR3: CASTGQKEEKLFF. CDR3 DNA sequence: TGTGCCAGCACCGGACAGAAAGAAGAAAAACTGTTTTTT. Full variable domain (outside the CDR3, taken from reference TRBV28 and TRBJ1-4): DVKVTQSSRYLVKRTGEKVFLECVQDMDHENMFWYRQDPGLGLRLIYFSYDVKMKEKGDIPEGYSVSREKKERFSLILESASTNQTSMYLCASTGQKEEKLFFGSGTQLSVL.

J is TRBJ1-2 and V is TRBV9; no reliable D call. Trimming left V 0 bases short and J 3 bases short, with 3 bases between. The CDR3 is 12 amino acids. Germline assignment: CDR1 SGDLS and CDR2 YYNGEE. In DNA, the CDR3 is TGTGCCAGCAGCGTAGATCACTATGGCTACACCTTC. It is translated as CASSVDHYGYTF.

The chain uses TRBV18 and TRBJ2-5; 9 nucleotides agree with TRBD1. Germline lookup yields CDR1 KGHSH and CDR2 LQKENI. With 4 bases clipped from V and 5 bases from J, the junction kept 5 bases outside the gene matches. The CDR3 extends over 14 amino acids. The CDR3 DNA sequence: TGTGCCAGCTCACAGACAGGGGGTAGGGAGACCCAGTACTTC. The encoded protein is CASSQTGGRETQYF.

J is TRBJ1-6 and V is TRBV11-2; a possible D gene is TRBD1 (5 bases). The V gene lost 0 bases and the J gene lost 3 bases, with 21 bases spanning the gap. The germline gives CDR1 SGHAT, CDR2 FQNNGV. This CDR3 is 20 amino acids long. Here the CDR3 DNA reads TGTGCCAGCAGCTTAGAGGGCTTGGGGTCGGCAGGGTACTATAATTCACCCCTCCACTTT. This encodes CASSLEGLGSAGYYNSPLHF.

The gene calls are TRBV7-2 and TRBJ2-6, with TRBD1 matching 8 bases. The CDR3 covers 16 residues. V lost 6 bases, J lost 0 bases, and 4 bases stayed unmatched. The germline V gene encodes CDR1 SGHTA and CDR2 FQGNSA. The CDR3 sequence is CASRLQGASGANVLTF. The CDR3 DNA follows: TGTGCCAGCAGGCTCCAGGGGGCCTCTGGGGCCAACGTCCTGACTTTC.

The chain combines TRBV6-6 with TRBJ2-7, with TRBD1 matching 7 bases. Germline V gives CDR1 MNHNY, CDR2 SVGAGI (reference sequence). The ends lost 7 bases at V and 6 bases at J; junction bases unmatched: 12. This CDR3 spans 14 amino acids. The CDR3 here is CASKGALTLGEQYF. DNA of the CDR3: TGTGCCAGCAAGGGGGCCTTAACTCTCGGCGAGCAGTACTTC.

The CDR3 loop reads CASSWGTGVFYEQYF. The CDR3 DNA follows: TGTGCCAGCAGCTGGGGGACAGGGGTCTTCTACGAGCAGTACTTC. V usage is TRBV7-9 and J usage is TRBJ2-7, with 10 bases identical to TRBD1. Germline-derived CDR1 and CDR2 are SEHNR and FQNEAQ (reference sequence). There are 15 residues in the CDR3. V was pared by 4 bases and J by 3 bases, with 6 bases of the junction left unmatched.

The genes are TRBV6-4 and TRBJ1-2; maybe TRBD1 (5 bases). V shed 0 bases and J shed 3 bases, with 11 bases lying between them. The CDR3 has 15 amino acids. The germline V gene encodes CDR1 MRHNA and CDR2 SNTAGT. CDR3 coding DNA: TGTGCCAGCAGTGACTCCCGGGGGGGACACTATGGCTACACCTTC. The encoded protein is CASSDSRGGHYGYTF.

The V call is TRBV9, the J call TRBJ2-7; D might be TRBD1 or TRBD2, each matching 5 bases. V was trimmed by 3 bases and J by 3 bases, leaving 10 bases between them. This CDR3 is 13 amino acids long. Germline lookup yields CDR1 SGDLS and CDR2 YYNGEE. CDR3: CASSGGPDYEQYF. The CDR3 DNA reads as TGTGCCAGCAGCGGGGGACCAGACTACGAGCAGTACTTC.

The V and J genes are TRBV28 and TRBJ1-2; 10 bases map to TRBD1. J was trimmed by 3 bases and V by 6 bases; bases with no gene match: 4. Germline CDR1 is MDHEN and CDR2 is SYDVKM. The CDR3 is 14 amino acids. CDR3 bases: TGTGCCAGCAGGACAGGGGGCGCAGACTATGGCTACACCTTC. It specifies CASRTGGADYGYTF.

The rearrangement joins TRBV28 to TRBJ1-3, with D maybe TRBD1 (6 bases). In germline, CDR1 is MDHEN, CDR2 SYDVKM. The V end was cut by 6 bases, the J end by 0 bases, with 12 bases between. CDR3 length: 15 residues. The CDR3 sequence is CASSWDTDSGNTIYF. The DNA of the CDR3 is TGTGCCAGCAGCTGGGACACCGACTCTGGAAACACCATATATTTT. Using reference TRBV28 and TRBJ1-3 for the parts outside the CDR3, the full variable domain is DVKVTQSSRYLVKRTGEKVFLECVQDMDHENMFWYRQDPGLGLRLIYFSYDVKMKEKGDIPEGYSVSREKKERFSLILESASTNQTSMYLCASSWDTDSGNTIYFGEGSWLTVV.

The rearrangement joins TRBV5-1 to TRBJ2-2, with D tentatively TRBD2 (5 bases). V lost 0 bases and J 1 base, leaving 7 bases between the germline ends. Germline loops: CDR1 SGHRS, CDR2 YFSETQ. This CDR3 is 15 amino acids long. CDR3 loop: CASSLAEGNTGELFF. CDR3 bases: TGCGCCAGCAGCTTGGCCGAGGGGAACACCGGGGAGCTGTTTTTT.

About this clone: Other nucleotide sequences from this sample produce the same CDR3. The chain links TRBV28 to TRBJ2-3; D not resolved. V lost 6 bases to trimming and J lost 0 bases, with 4 bases between them. This CDR3 has 12 amino acids. CDR1 is MDHEN, CDR2 SYDVKM, per germline. The CDR3 DNA sequence: TGTGCCAGCAGCACCAGCACAGATACGCAGTATTTT. This sequence encodes CASSTSTDTQYF.

This chain uses TRBV5-5 with TRBJ2-5; 8 nucleotides match TRBD2. J lost 4 bases, V lost 1 base, and 6 bases had no gene match. The germline V gene has CDR1 SGHKS and CDR2 YYEKEE (reference sequence). This CDR3 is 15 amino acids long. Here the CDR3 reads CASSLRAGAVETQYF. Written as DNA, the CDR3 is TGTGCCAGCAGCTTGAGAGCGGGAGCTGTAGAGACCCAGTACTTC.

The V gene is TRBV27, the J gene TRBJ2-7, with 7 bases lining up with TRBD1. The CDR3 length is 13 residues. V was pared by 5 bases and J by 3 bases, with 4 bases of the junction left unmatched. Looked up from germline, CDR1 is MNHEY and CDR2 is SMNVEV (reference sequence). The CDR3: CASSQDRSYEQYF. In nucleotides, the CDR3 is TGTGCCAGCAGTCAGGACAGGAGCTACGAGCAGTACTTC.

V usage is TRBV7-3 and J usage is TRBJ2-1; 12 bases map to TRBD2. With 5 bases clipped from V and 7 bases from J, the junction kept 12 bases outside the gene matches. This CDR3 region has 17 residues. Germline V gene data show CDR1 as SGHTA and CDR2 as FQGTGA. CDR3 residues: CASSLTSGSLGGNEQFF. The CDR3 DNA follows: TGTGCCAGCAGCCTGACTAGCGGGAGTCTCGGGGGGAATGAGCAGTTCTTC.

On this clone itself: At the DNA level, this CDR3 is encoded by other sequences in the same sample as well. V and J are TRBV2 and TRBJ2-1; D is uncertain. V was trimmed by 4 bases and J by 10 bases, leaving 17 bases between them. This CDR3 is built from 14 residues. Germline V lookup: CDR1 SNHLY, CDR2 FYNNEI. CDR3 loop: CASSAVGGVGEQFF. As DNA, the CDR3 is TGTGCCAGCAGTGCGGTCGGCGGTGTCGGCGAGCAGTTCTTC.

This rearrangement joins TRBV7-8 to TRBJ2-3, with D tentatively TRBD1 or TRBD2 (5 bases each). This CDR3 contains 15 residues. Germline lookup yields CDR1 SGHVS and CDR2 FQNEAQ. V was shortened by 3 bases and J by 6 bases, with 16 bases between the two germline ends. CDR3 loop: CASSLAGTMVDTQYF. The CDR3 region has the DNA TGTGCCAGCAGCTTGGCCGGGACCATGGTGGATACGCAGTATTTT.

The rearrangement joins TRBV5-6 to TRBJ2-7; no clear D. Germline lookup yields CDR1 SGHDT and CDR2 YYEEEE. Trimming took 1 base from V and 5 from J, leaving 10 bases between them. The CDR3 runs to 13 residues. The CDR3: CASSLSRWDEQYF. The CDR3 DNA is TGTGCCAGCAGCTTGTCCCGCTGGGACGAGCAGTACTTC.

This chain links TRBV7-9 with TRBJ2-5; 9 bases line up with TRBD1. The CDR3 totals 15 residues. Per the germline V gene, CDR1 is SEHNR and CDR2 is FQNEAQ (reference sequence). V lost 3 bases, J lost 4 bases, and 6 bases stayed unmatched. In nucleotides, the CDR3 is TGTGCCAGCAGCTTTAACACAGGGGGCCGAGAGACCCAGTACTTC. Its protein product is CASSFNTGGRETQYF.

The CDR3 nucleotides are TGCGCCAGCAGCCTCGCCTCAGGGGAAACAGATACGCAGTATTTT. It is translated as CASSLASGETDTQYF. The chain has TRBV5-1 and TRBJ2-3; weak D call: TRBD1 (6 bases). The CDR3 covers 15 residues. V was cut by 4 bases and J by 3 bases, with 15 bases left in between. Per germline, CDR1 SGHRS and CDR2 YFSETQ. Full variable domain (outside the CDR3, taken from reference TRBV5-1 and TRBJ2-3): KAGVTQTPRYLIKTRGQQVTLSCSPISGHRSVSWYQQTPGQGLQFLFEYFSETQRNKGNFPGRFSGRQFSNSRSEMNVSTLELGDSALYLCASSLASGETDTQYFGPGTRLTVL.

The genes are TRBV7-9 and TRBJ1-4; 10 bases line up with TRBD1. V lost 5 bases, J lost 0 bases, and 9 bases stayed unmatched. The CDR3 totals 18 residues. Germline lookup yields CDR1 SEHNR and CDR2 FQNEAQ (reference sequence). The DNA of the CDR3 is TGTGCCAGCAGCCGCCTAGGACAGGGGGATGCAACTAATGAAAAACTGTTTTTT. Protein product: CASSRLGQGDATNEKLFF. The full variable domain, with the rest looked up from reference TRBV7-9 and TRBJ1-4, is DTGVSQNPRHKITKRGQNVTFRCDPISEHNRLYWYRQTLGQGPEFLTYFQNEAQLEKSRLLSDRFSAERPKGSFSTLEIQRTEQGDSAMYLCASSRLGQGDATNEKLFFGSGTQLSVL.